The clone carrying this TCR beta chain was observed many times. This entry is derived from a study of regulatory T cells in long-lasting Graves disease. Time point specified: newly diagnosed GD, antithyroid drugs for less than 3 months. RNA extracted from PBMCs served as the sequencing template. CDR1 is SGHNT and CDR2 is YENEEA in the germline V gene. V lost 0 bases and J lost 5; bases outside the gene matches: 10. The CDR3 runs 18 residues. TCR beta libraries were built with iRepertoire HTBI primers and Arm-PCR of CDR3 regions. One entry per CDR3 protein, called by TCRdb with MiXCR from the multiplex PCR reads. Among about 470,000 distinct CDR3 sequences listed, 15% to 20% were seen once. The sample was also reused in another study, on T cells in Graves' hyperthyroidism and ophthalmopathy.

The V call is TRBV11-3, the J call TRBJ2-3, with 11 bases matching TRBD2. This material consisted of peripheral blood mononuclear cells (PBMCs), taken at new diagnosis, from a patient treated with antithyroid drugs. This sequence originates from a man aged 40-55 years with Graves disease. CDR3 residues: CASSLDLWGLAGGDTQYF. The CDR3 DNA is TGTGCCAGCAGCTTAGACCTTTGGGGGCTAGCGGGAGGAGATACGCAGTATTTT.